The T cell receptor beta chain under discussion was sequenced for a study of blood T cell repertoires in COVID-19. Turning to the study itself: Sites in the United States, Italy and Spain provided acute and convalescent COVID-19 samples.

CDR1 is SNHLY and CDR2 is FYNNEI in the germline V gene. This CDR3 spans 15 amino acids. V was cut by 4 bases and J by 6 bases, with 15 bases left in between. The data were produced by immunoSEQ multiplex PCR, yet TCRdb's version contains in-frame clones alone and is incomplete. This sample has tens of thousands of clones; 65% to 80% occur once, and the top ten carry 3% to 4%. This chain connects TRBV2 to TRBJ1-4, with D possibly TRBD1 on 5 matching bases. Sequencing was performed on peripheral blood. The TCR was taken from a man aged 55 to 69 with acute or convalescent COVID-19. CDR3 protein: CASSGRGGHDEKLFF. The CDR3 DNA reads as TGTGCCAGCAGTGGTAGGGGAGGACACGATGAAAAACTGTTTTTT.